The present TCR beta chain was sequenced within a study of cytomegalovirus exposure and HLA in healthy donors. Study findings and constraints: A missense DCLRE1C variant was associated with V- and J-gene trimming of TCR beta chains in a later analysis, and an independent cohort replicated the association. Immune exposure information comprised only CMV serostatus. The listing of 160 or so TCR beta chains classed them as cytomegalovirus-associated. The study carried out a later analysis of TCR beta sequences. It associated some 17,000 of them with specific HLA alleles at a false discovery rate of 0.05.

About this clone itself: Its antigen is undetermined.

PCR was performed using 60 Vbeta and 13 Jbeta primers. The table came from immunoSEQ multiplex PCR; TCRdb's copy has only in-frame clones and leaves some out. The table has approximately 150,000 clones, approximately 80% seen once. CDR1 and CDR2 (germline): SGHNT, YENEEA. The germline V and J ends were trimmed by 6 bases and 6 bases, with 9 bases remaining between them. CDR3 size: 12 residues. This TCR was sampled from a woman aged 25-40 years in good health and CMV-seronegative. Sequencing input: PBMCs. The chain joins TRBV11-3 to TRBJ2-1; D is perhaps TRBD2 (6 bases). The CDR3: CASSTGGNEQFF. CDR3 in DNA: TGTGCCAGCAGTACCGGGGGCAATGAGCAGTTCTTC.